This T cell receptor beta chain is from a study of cytomegalovirus exposure and HLA in healthy donors. Study as a whole: Genetic ancestry analysis placed 81% of the 350 to 500 donors that were genotyped in the Caucasian-associated cluster. Study-wide results and caveats: The authors confirmed in vitro that three CMV-associated chains were specific for CMV antigens.

Regarding this clone: The antigen is undetermined.

Use of 60 Vbeta and 13 Jbeta primers characterized the PCR. In the authors' workflow: Roughly 12 million shared chains were among approximately 87 million unique TCR beta chains counted in a later analysis. Some clones are missing from TCRdb's copy, which holds only in-frame ones; the method was immunoSEQ multiplex PCR. The V and J calls and clone size are taken from that table; D and trimming were inferred from the DNA. The sample has 90,000 to 140,000 clones, approximately 86% seen once. Germline V lookup: CDR1 LGHNA, CDR2 YSLEER. This CDR3 has 15 residues. The V gene end was trimmed by 0 bases and the J gene end by 2 bases; junction bases not matched to a gene: 4.

The TCR originated in a man aged 18 to 35 in good health and CMV-seronegative. Sequences were obtained from PBMCs. The gene calls are TRBV4-3 and TRBJ2-7; 7 nucleotides match TRBD1. CDR3 region: CASSQDFRGTYEQYF. The CDR3 region has the DNA TGCGCCAGCAGCCAAGATTTCAGGGGGACCTACGAGCAGTACTTC.